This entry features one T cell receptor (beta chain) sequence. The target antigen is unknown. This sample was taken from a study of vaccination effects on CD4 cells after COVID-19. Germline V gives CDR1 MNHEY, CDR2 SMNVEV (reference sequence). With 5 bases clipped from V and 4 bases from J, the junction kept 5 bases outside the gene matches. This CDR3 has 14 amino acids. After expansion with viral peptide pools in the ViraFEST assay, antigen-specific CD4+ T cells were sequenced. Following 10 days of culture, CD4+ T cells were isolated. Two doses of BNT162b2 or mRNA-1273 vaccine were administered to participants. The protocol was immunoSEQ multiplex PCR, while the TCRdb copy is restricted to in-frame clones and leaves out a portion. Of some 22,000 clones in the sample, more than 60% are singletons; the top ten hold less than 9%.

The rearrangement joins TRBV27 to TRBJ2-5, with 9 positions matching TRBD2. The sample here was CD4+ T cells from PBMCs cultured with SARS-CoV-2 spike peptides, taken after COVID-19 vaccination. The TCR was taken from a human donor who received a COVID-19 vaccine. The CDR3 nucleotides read TGTGCCAGCAGTCCGTCAGCGGGAGGAGAGACCCAGTACTTC. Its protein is CASSPSAGGETQYF.